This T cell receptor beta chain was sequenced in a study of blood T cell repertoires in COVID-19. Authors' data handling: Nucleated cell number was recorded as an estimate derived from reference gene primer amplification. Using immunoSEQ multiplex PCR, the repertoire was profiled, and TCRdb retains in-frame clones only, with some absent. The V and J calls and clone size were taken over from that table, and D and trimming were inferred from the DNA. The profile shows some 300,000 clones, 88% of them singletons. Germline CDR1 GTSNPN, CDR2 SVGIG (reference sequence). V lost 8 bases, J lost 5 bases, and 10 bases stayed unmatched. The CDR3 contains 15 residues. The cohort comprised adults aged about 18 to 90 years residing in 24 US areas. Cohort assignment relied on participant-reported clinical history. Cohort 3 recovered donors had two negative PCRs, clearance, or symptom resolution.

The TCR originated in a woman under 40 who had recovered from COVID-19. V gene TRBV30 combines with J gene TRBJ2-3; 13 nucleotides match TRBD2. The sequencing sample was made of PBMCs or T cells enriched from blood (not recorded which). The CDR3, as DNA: TGTGCCACCTCACTAGCGGGGGGGCCGGGAGATACGCAGTATTTT. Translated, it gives CATSLAGGPGDTQYF.